The rows below give T cell receptor beta chains drawn from one sample of a study of molecular identifiers for immune sequencing clone quantification. A single record per CDR3 protein comes from TCRdb applying MiXCR to the PCR reads. The sample includes about 12,000 distinct CDR3 sequences, 16% of them seen just once. Sequencing was carried out using naive CD8+ T cells from blood, with Jurkat cell RNA spiked in. These receptors were obtained from a human donor in good health. Some libraries in this study had Jurkat cell RNA spiked in. Both conserved end residues are part of each CDR3. Each record gives: V gene, CDR3 length, clone size, J gene, D gene, CDR3 protein, CDR3 DNA. A D gene is named only where the DNA matches it firmly. Where a row states a size, it is once, few, many or the class of an expanded clone; other rows omit it.

V: TRBV4-1
length: 15
size: few
J: TRBJ1-5
D: TRBD1
CDR3: CASSHSTGGNQPQHF
DNA: TGCGCCAGCAGCCATTCAACAGGGGGCAATCAGCCCCAGCATTTT

V: TRBV5-6
length: 13
size: many
J: TRBJ2-7
D: .
CDR3: CASTATGIYEQYF
DNA: TGTGCCAGCACCGCTACAGGGATCTACGAGCAGTACTTC

V: TRBV12-3/TRBV12-4
length: 12
size: .
J: TRBJ1-1
D: .
CDR3: CASRFWGGEAFF
DNA: TGTGCCAGCCGTTTTTGGGGTGGCGAGGCTTTCTTT

V: TRBV4-1
length: 14
size: medium-sized
J: TRBJ1-4
D: .
CDR3: CASSTVATNEKLFF
DNA: TGCGCCAGCAGCACAGTAGCAACTAATGAAAAACTGTTTTTT

V: TRBV12-3/TRBV12-4
length: 16
size: many
J: TRBJ2-7
D: .
CDR3: CASSFIEGQRSHEQYF
DNA: TGTGCCAGCAGTTTCATAGAAGGACAGCGTTCCCACGAGCAGTACTTC

V: TRBV4-1
length: 13
size: many
J: TRBJ2-1
D: .
CDR3: CASSQAGNNEQFF
DNA: TGCGCCAGCAGCCAAGCAGGCAACAATGAGCAGTTCTTC

V: TRBV11-2
length: 13
size: medium-sized
J: TRBJ1-5
D: .
CDR3: CASSQRGGQPQHF
DNA: TGTGCCAGCAGCCAACGTGGGGGGCAGCCCCAGCATTTT

V: TRBV29-1
length: 11
size: medium-sized
J: TRBJ2-2
D: .
CDR3: CSVLDTGELFF
DNA: TGCAGCGTTCTGGATACCGGGGAGCTGTTTTTT

V: TRBV10-2
length: 11
size: medium-sized
J: TRBJ2-7
D: .
CDR3: CASSEGSEQYF
DNA: TGCGCCAGCAGTGAAGGGAGCGAGCAGTACTTC

V: TRBV18
length: 16
size: .
J: TRBJ2-7
D: .
CDR3: CASSPPLRVGDSEQYF
DNA: TGTGCCAGCTCACCACCGCTGCGGGTGGGGGATTCGGAGCAGTACTTC

V: TRBV7-9
length: 19
size: many
J: TRBJ2-5
D: .
CDR3: CASRTEGDKGNLNVRTQYF
DNA: TGTGCCAGCAGGACTGAGGGGGACAAGGGAAACCTAAACGTTAGGACCCAGTACTTC

V: TRBV4-1
length: 13
size: medium-sized
J: TRBJ2-5
D: .
CDR3: CASSPTEGLTQYF
DNA: TGCGCCAGCAGCCCCACGGAGGGTCTTACCCAGTACTTC

V: TRBV2
length: 13
size: .
J: TRBJ1-1
D: .
CDR3: CASSEWGGIQAFF
DNA: TGTGCCAGCAGTGAATGGGGCGGGATTCAGGCTTTCTTT

V: TRBV18
length: 15
size: .
J: TRBJ2-3
D: .
CDR3: CASSPSEVAADTQYF
DNA: TGTGCCAGCTCACCCTCAGAAGTCGCTGCAGATACGCAGTATTTT

V: TRBV6-2/TRBV6-3
length: 16
size: few
J: TRBJ2-6
D: TRBD1
CDR3: CASRGQGALGASVLTF
DNA: TGTGCCAGCAGAGGACAGGGGGCGCTTGGGGCCAGCGTCCTGACTTTC

V: TRBV30
length: 12
size: medium-sized
J: TRBJ1-2
D: .
CDR3: CAWSLRSPRYTF
DNA: TGTGCCTGGAGTCTTAGGTCCCCTCGCTACACCTTC

V: TRBV7-9
length: 16
size: medium-sized
J: TRBJ2-7
D: TRBD1
CDR3: CASSDPGQGSSYEQYF
DNA: TGTGCCAGCAGCGACCCGGGACAGGGGAGCTCCTACGAGCAGTACTTC

V: TRBV9
length: 14
size: many
J: TRBJ2-7
D: .
CDR3: CASSVLSSAYEQYF
DNA: TGTGCCAGCAGCGTACTCTCATCCGCCTACGAGCAGTACTTC

V: TRBV29-1
length: 12
size: medium-sized
J: TRBJ1-2
D: .
CDR3: CSVGDGFYGYTF
DNA: TGCAGCGTTGGGGACGGATTCTATGGCTACACCTTC

V: TRBV20-1
length: 11
size: once
J: TRBJ2-3
D: .
CDR3: CSGQKTDTLYF
DNA: TGCAGTGGGCAGAAGACGGATACGCTGTATTTT

V: TRBV28
length: 16
size: medium-sized
J: TRBJ2-6
D: .
CDR3: CASSLSLTTGANVLTF
DNA: TGTGCCAGCAGTTTATCCCTTACCACTGGGGCCAACGTCCTGACTTTC

V: TRBV7-7
length: 16
size: .
J: TRBJ2-5
D: .
CDR3: CAGSLYLSGAGETQYF
DNA: TGTGCCGGCAGCTTATATCTTTCGGGAGCAGGGGAGACCCAGTACTTC

V: TRBV5-1
length: 16
size: medium-sized
J: TRBJ1-4
D: .
CDR3: CASSRIGAINNEKLFF
DNA: TGCGCCAGCAGCAGGATCGGAGCGATAAATAATGAAAAACTGTTTTTT

V: TRBV6-5
length: 11
size: medium-sized
J: TRBJ2-7
D: .
CDR3: CASSRGPEQYF
DNA: TGTGCCAGCAGTAGAGGACCCGAGCAGTACTTC

V: TRBV5-5
length: 16
size: many
J: TRBJ1-5
D: .
CDR3: CASSPDFRGYNQPQHF
DNA: TGTGCCAGCAGCCCCGATTTTAGGGGCTATAATCAGCCCCAGCATTTT

V: TRBV6-1
length: 17
size: many
J: TRBJ2-6
D: .
CDR3: CASSERSGAGWANVLTF
DNA: TGTGCCAGCAGCGAACGGTCAGGGGCGGGGTGGGCCAACGTCCTGACTTTC

V: TRBV28
length: 15
size: medium-sized
J: TRBJ1-1
D: .
CDR3: CATSHSWEIDTEAFF
DNA: TGTGCCACTTCCCACAGTTGGGAGATCGACACTGAAGCTTTCTTT

V: TRBV7-9
length: 13
size: .
J: TRBJ2-1
D: .
CDR3: CASSLSLMEVQFF
DNA: TGTGCCAGCAGCTTGAGTCTGATGGAGGTTCAGTTCTTC

V: TRBV20-1
length: 16
size: few
J: TRBJ2-1
D: .
CDR3: CSARDPAEASYNEQFF
DNA: TGCAGTGCTAGAGATCCAGCGGAGGCCTCCTACAATGAGCAGTTCTTC

V: TRBV12-3/TRBV12-4
length: 12
size: many
J: TRBJ1-2
D: .
CDR3: CASRGPNYGYTF
DNA: TGTGCCAGCAGGGGGCCTAACTATGGCTACACCTTC

V: TRBV5-1
length: 18
size: many
J: TRBJ2-2
D: TRBD2
CDR3: CASSLAWRAGVGTGELFF
DNA: TGCGCCAGCAGCTTGGCCTGGCGAGCGGGAGTAGGCACCGGGGAGCTGTTTTTT

V: TRBV12-3/TRBV12-4
length: 15
size: many
J: TRBJ2-3
D: TRBD1
CDR3: CASSIPGTGLDTQYF
DNA: TGTGCCAGCAGTATACCCGGGACAGGTCTAGATACGCAGTATTTT

V: TRBV30
length: 13
size: medium-sized
J: TRBJ2-1
D: .
CDR3: CAWSFGTYNEQFF
DNA: TGTGCCTGGAGTTTCGGGACCTACAATGAGCAGTTCTTC

V: TRBV10-3
length: 15
size: medium-sized
J: TRBJ2-3
D: .
CDR3: CAISESTGVTDTQYF
DNA: TGTGCCATCAGTGAGTCGACAGGCGTCACAGATACGCAGTATTTT

V: TRBV30
length: 12
size: medium-sized
J: TRBJ2-4
D: .
CDR3: CAGLGAKNIQYF
DNA: TGTGCTGGACTGGGGGCCAAAAACATTCAGTACTTC

V: TRBV6-1
length: 15
size: many
J: TRBJ1-4
D: TRBD1
CDR3: CASSERRQGALYLFF
DNA: TGTGCCAGCAGTGAAAGAAGACAGGGGGCTCTCTACCTGTTTTTT

V: TRBV7-9
length: 12
size: many
J: TRBJ1-2
D: .
CDR3: CASSLGSYGYTF
DNA: TGTGCCAGCAGCTTAGGAAGCTATGGCTACACCTTC

V: TRBV7-9
length: 10
size: many
J: TRBJ2-7
D: .
CDR3: CASIGTGMYF
DNA: TGTGCCAGCATCGGGACCGGGATGTACTTC

V: TRBV3-1
length: 17
size: medium-sized
J: TRBJ2-3
D: TRBD2
CDR3: CASSPPSLAGPTDTQYF
DNA: TGTGCCAGCAGCCCGCCCAGTTTAGCGGGACCCACAGATACGCAGTATTTT

V: TRBV27
length: 16
size: few
J: TRBJ2-1
D: TRBD2
CDR3: CASSTPLAGGFNEQFF
DNA: TGTGCCAGCAGTACCCCTCTAGCGGGAGGTTTCAATGAGCAGTTCTTC

V: TRBV11-2
length: 15
size: medium-sized
J: TRBJ2-1
D: TRBD2
CDR3: CASSPGGLAGYEQFF
DNA: TGTGCCAGCAGCCCGGGGGGACTAGCGGGATATGAGCAGTTCTTC

V: TRBV10-3
length: 18
size: many
J: TRBJ2-2
D: .
CDR3: CAISERREWIGDTGELFF
DNA: TGTGCCATCAGTGAACGTCGGGAGTGGATTGGAGACACCGGGGAGCTGTTTTTT

V: TRBV30
length: 12
size: medium-sized
J: TRBJ1-1
D: .
CDR3: CAWSGQSPEAFF
DNA: TGTGCCTGGAGTGGACAGTCCCCTGAAGCTTTCTTT

V: TRBV13
length: 15
size: few
J: TRBJ2-3
D: .
CDR3: CASSSSFGAADTQYF
DNA: TGTGCCAGCAGCTCCTCCTTCGGGGCCGCCGATACGCAGTATTTT

V: TRBV12-5
length: 18
size: medium-sized
J: TRBJ2-3
D: TRBD2
CDR3: CASGLAFTGTSVTDTQYF
DNA: TGTGCTAGTGGTTTGGCCTTCACCGGGACTAGCGTCACAGATACGCAGTATTTT

V: TRBV4-3
length: 16
size: medium-sized
J: TRBJ1-6
D: TRBD1
CDR3: CASSQQWGQDNSPLHF
DNA: TGCGCCAGCAGCCAACAATGGGGACAGGATAATTCACCCCTCCACTTT

V: TRBV19
length: 18
size: .
J: TRBJ2-3
D: .
CDR3: CASSRPGREGIHTDTQYF
DNA: TGTGCCAGTAGTAGACCAGGTCGGGAAGGAATTCACACAGATACGCAGTATTTT

V: TRBV20-1
length: 14
size: many
J: TRBJ1-5
D: .
CDR3: CSARDEQGHQPQHF
DNA: TGCAGTGCTAGAGATGAGCAGGGCCATCAGCCCCAGCATTTT

V: TRBV6-5
length: 14
size: many
J: TRBJ1-1
D: .
CDR3: CASTWRPTATEAFF
DNA: TGTGCCAGCACGTGGAGGCCCACGGCCACTGAAGCTTTCTTT

V: TRBV6-2/TRBV6-3
length: 14
size: medium-sized
J: TRBJ2-7
D: .
CDR3: CASSYQGSSYEQYF
DNA: TGTGCCAGCAGTTACCAGGGCTCTTCCTACGAGCAGTACTTC

V: TRBV4-1
length: 16
size: medium-sized
J: TRBJ2-3
D: TRBD2
CDR3: CASSLVAGALTDTQYF
DNA: TGCGCCAGCAGCCTCGTAGCGGGGGCTCTCACAGATACGCAGTATTTT

V: TRBV28
length: 13
size: .
J: TRBJ2-2
D: .
CDR3: CASSLVYTGELFF
DNA: TGTGCCAGCAGTTTAGTTTACACCGGGGAGCTGTTTTTT

V: TRBV19
length: 12
size: many
J: TRBJ2-1
D: .
CDR3: CASSPRGTEQFF
DNA: TGTGCCAGTAGTCCCCGAGGCACTGAGCAGTTCTTC

V: TRBV7-2
length: 15
size: medium-sized
J: TRBJ2-7
D: TRBD2
CDR3: CASSLGLAGSYEQYF
DNA: TGTGCCAGCAGCTTAGGTCTAGCGGGAAGCTACGAGCAGTACTTC

V: TRBV6-2/TRBV6-3
length: 14
size: many
J: TRBJ1-5
D: TRBD1
CDR3: CASRPDRGWQPQHF
DNA: TGTGCCAGCAGGCCTGACAGGGGGTGGCAGCCCCAGCATTTT

V: TRBV13
length: 15
size: many
J: TRBJ2-2
D: .
CDR3: CASSFPTENTGELFF
DNA: TGTGCCAGCAGCTTCCCGACAGAGAACACCGGGGAGCTGTTTTTT

V: TRBV7-6
length: 14
size: many
J: TRBJ2-7
D: TRBD1
CDR3: CASSPGTGVYEQYF
DNA: TGTGCCAGCAGCCCCGGGACAGGGGTCTACGAGCAGTACTTC